This entry describes one TCR beta chain. Antigen specificity is unknown. The assay was immunoSEQ multiplex PCR, and TCRdb's table has in-frame clones only and misses some. The sample lists approximately 97,000 clones; roughly three quarters were seen once. Germline CDR1 SGHVS, CDR2 FQNEAQ. The length of the CDR3 is 15 residues. V was cut by 4 bases and J by 0 bases, with 10 bases left in between. The data derive from a study of cytotoxic CD8 clonotypes in ibrutinib-treated CLL. Study background: Responses: some 25 partial, 2 complete; after median roughly 68 months, around 15 stayed remitted, around twelve progressed. Notes on the study in general: Public clonotypes occurred uncommonly; on treatment, they contracted or remained stable. A rise in clonality was seen at ibrutinib response, and a fall back toward baseline was seen at progression. Sustained-remission and progressing patients had different sampling times.

The specimen comprised PBMCs, sampled after 24 months of ibrutinib treatment. This TCR was sampled from a human donor with chronic lymphocytic leukemia. The V gene is TRBV7-8, the J gene TRBJ1-3, with D unclear. CDR3 bases: TGTGCCAGCAGCTCCCAAGGTACCTCTGGAAACACCATATATTTT. Translating gives CASSSQGTSGNTIYF.